A single sample gave rise to the 21 T cell receptor beta chains below, sequenced in a study of regulatory T cells in long-lasting Graves disease. Time point: newly diagnosed GD, antithyroid drugs for less than 3 months. The TCR library was prepared using RNA isolated from PBMCs. iRepertoire HTBI primers and Arm-PCR of CDR3 regions built TCR beta libraries. TCRdb reprocessed the multiplex PCR reads with MiXCR, giving one entry per CDR3 protein. In the table there are some 320,000 distinct CDR3 sequences, about 18% of which are singletons. The material sequenced was peripheral blood mononuclear cells (PBMCs), taken at new diagnosis, from a patient treated with antithyroid drugs. All receptors derive from a female donor with Graves disease.

The V call is TRBV19, the J call TRBJ1-5; D is undetermined. With 3 bases removed from V and 0 bases from J, the gap between germline ends came to 6 bases. CDR3 size: 14 residues. Germline CDR1 is LNHDA and CDR2 is SQIVND (reference sequence). CDR3 protein: CASSMGNSNQPQHF. CDR3 DNA: TGTGCCAGTAGTATGGGGAATAGCAATCAGCCCCAGCATTTT.

A word on this clonotype: The junction differs from germline at one of its ends, possibly a read error. The gene calls are TRBV5-1 and TRBJ2-1; the D gene is possibly TRBD1 (5 bases). CDR3 length: 13 residues. Germline assignment: CDR1 SGHRS and CDR2 YFSETQ. The CDR3 DNA is TGTGCCAGCAGCTTGGGGCAGACCTACGAGCAGTTCTTC. Its translation: CASSLGQTYEQFF.

This clonotype has a count of ten or more. The chain has TRBV27 and TRBJ2-1; a possible D gene is TRBD2 (6 bases). The CDR3 contains 17 residues. CDR1 MNHEY and CDR2 SMNVEV come from the germline V gene (reference sequence). V shed 2 bases and J shed 6 bases, with 20 bases lying between them. The CDR3, as DNA: TGTGCCAGCAGTTTAGGAGGGCCTTGGGGCCTGTCCAATGAGCAGTTCTTC. It specifies CASSLGGPWGLSNEQFF.

Many counts were recorded for this clonotype. The genes are TRBV24-1 and TRBJ1-5, with 7 nucleotides matching TRBD1. The germline V gene has CDR1 KGHDR and CDR2 SFDVKD. V was pared by 4 bases and J by 2 bases, with 7 bases of the junction left unmatched. This CDR3 region has 16 residues. The CDR3 loop is CATSDRTGEGNQPQHF. As DNA, the CDR3 is TGTGCCACCAGTGACAGAACAGGGGAAGGCAATCAGCCCCAGCATTTT.

This clonotype was recorded at least ten times. V usage is TRBV3-1 and J usage is TRBJ2-5, with no clear D. Germline CDR1 reads LGHDT; CDR2 reads YNNKEL (reference sequence). CDR3 length: 15 residues. V was cut by 0 bases and J by 4 bases, with 12 bases left in between. Written as DNA, the CDR3 is TGTGCCAGCAGCCAAGATACGGCTAGACGAGAGACCCAGTACTTC. This translates into CASSQDTARRETQYF.

Only a few counts were recorded for this clonotype. CDR3 sequence: CSAQGGNQPQHF. The CDR3 DNA is TGCAGTGCCCAAGGCGGCAATCAGCCCCAGCATTTT. This chain links TRBV20-1 with TRBJ1-5; D remains unclear. V was clipped by 6 bases and J by 2 bases, with 8 bases between them. Germline V CDR1 and CDR2: DFQATT, SNEGSKA (reference sequence). This CDR3 has 12 amino acids.

This clonotype has a count of ten or more. This sequence joins TRBV2 and TRBJ2-2; D ambiguous. V was cut by 7 bases and J by 2 bases, with 11 bases left in between. CDR3 length: 14 amino acids. Germline V lookup: CDR1 SNHLY, CDR2 FYNNEI. The CDR3 DNA sequence: TGTGCCAGCAAGCGACTTCCCAACACCGGGGAGCTGTTTTTT. This translates into CASKRLPNTGELFF.

This clonotype showed up just a few times. A read error may explain this, as a much larger clone is one base away. The rearrangement links TRBV28 to TRBJ2-7; D uncertain. The CDR3 covers 14 residues. V lost 3 bases to trimming and J lost 7 bases, with 16 bases between them. Germline values: CDR1 MDHEN, CDR2 SYDVKM. As DNA, the CDR3 is TGTGCCAGCAGTTTGTGGGAAACCTACAATGAGCAGTACTTC. Protein sequence: CASSLWETYNEQYF. The full variable domain, its missing parts supplied by reference TRBV28 and TRBJ2-7, is DVKVTQSSRYLVKRTGEKVFLECVQDMDHENMFWYRQDPGLGLRLIYFSYDVKMKEKGDIPEGYSVSREKKERFSLILESASTNQTSMYLCASSLWETYNEQYFGPGTRLTVT.

This clonotype has a count of ten or more. The rearrangement joins TRBV28 to TRBJ2-1; the D call may be TRBD1 or TRBD2 (6 bases each). The CDR3 extends over 15 amino acids. V gave up 2 bases and J gave up 5 bases, with 13 bases separating them. Germline CDR1 MDHEN, CDR2 SYDVKM. CDR3 nucleotide sequence: TGTGCCAGCAGTTTAGGGGGGCAAAAGAACAATGAGCAGTTCTTC. This codes for CASSLGGQKNNEQFF.

This clonotype was counted ten times or more. V gene TRBV11-2 combines with J gene TRBJ2-5; D is unclear. Trimming shortened V by 1 base and J by 5 bases, and 14 bases separated the two germline ends. The CDR3 runs to 15 residues. Germline V gene lookup returns CDR1 SGHAT and CDR2 FQNNGV. The CDR3 sequence: CASSLVEVGVETQYF. The CDR3 DNA sequence: TGTGCCAGCAGCTTAGTAGAGGTTGGCGTTGAGACCCAGTACTTC.

A few counts support this clonotype. The CDR3 here is CASSSDREAPYNEQFF. CDR3 in DNA: TGTGCCAGCAGCTCTGACAGGGAGGCGCCCTACAATGAGCAGTTCTTC. The chain employs TRBV6-2 or TRBV6-3 and TRBJ2-1; D is perhaps TRBD1 (7 bases). The CDR3 runs 16 residues. Germline V gives CDR1 MNHEY, CDR2 SVGEGT. V was clipped by 6 bases and J by 2 bases, with 17 bases between them.

On this clonotype: Likely a read error: the CDR3 ends without its conserved phenylalanine or tryptophan. The chain has TRBV2 and TRBJ1-1; maybe TRBD1 (5 bases). The CDR3 spans 13 residues. CDR1 and CDR2 (germline): SNHLY, FYNNEI. The CDR3 protein is CASRGTSDTEAFS. The CDR3, as DNA: TGTGCCAGCAGAGGGACCTCAGACACAGAAGCTTTCTCT.

This clonotype has a count of ten or more. The V gene is TRBV2, the J gene TRBJ2-1; TRBD2 aligns across 11 bases. Germline V gene data show CDR1 as SNHLY and CDR2 as FYNNEI. This CDR3 spans 15 amino acids. Trimming removed 7 bases from V and 5 bases from J; junction bases left unmatched: 7. In DNA form, the CDR3 reads TGTGCCAGCACGTTACTAGCGGGGGCAAACAATGAGCAGTTCTTC. The encoded protein is CASTLLAGANNEQFF.

There are many counts of this clonotype. The chain links TRBV6-5 to TRBJ1-1; TRBD1 aligns across 8 bases. Trimming cost V 2 bases and J 1 base; bases outside gene matches: 0. There are 14 residues in the CDR3. The germline V gene encodes CDR1 MNHEY and CDR2 SVGAGI. CDR3 sequence: CASSYGQGNTEAFF. The DNA of the CDR3 is TGTGCCAGCAGTTACGGACAGGGGAACACTGAAGCTTTCTTT.

This clonotype has at least ten counts. The J gene is TRBJ2-1, the V gene TRBV9, with a weak D call TRBD2 (5 bases). Germline V gene data show CDR1 as SGDLS and CDR2 as YYNGEE. V was cut by 4 bases and J by 6 bases, with 17 bases left in between. The CDR3 sequence is 15 residues long. The CDR3 sequence: CASSPRRTEGNEQFF. The CDR3 coding sequence is TGTGCCAGCAGCCCCAGACGGACTGAAGGCAATGAGCAGTTCTTC.

The table lists this clonotype with a few counts. The chain combines TRBV29-1 with TRBJ1-2, with a weak D call TRBD1 (6 bases). CDR3 length: 13 amino acids. Germline V gene lookup returns CDR1 SQVTM and CDR2 ANQGSEA. V was trimmed by 5 bases and J by 8 bases, leaving 18 bases between them. The CDR3: CSVPKGGEDGYTF. The DNA for the CDR3 is TGCAGCGTTCCTAAGGGGGGCGAAGACGGCTACACCTTC.

The chain is built from TRBV20-1 and TRBJ2-3; a possible D gene is TRBD2 (7 bases). Germline V CDR1 and CDR2: DFQATT, SNEGSKA (reference sequence). Deletions cut 1 base from V and 10 bases from J, with 12 bases between. The CDR3 has 12 residues. CDR3 coding DNA: TGCAGTGCTAGAGGTGGAGGGGGGGCGCAGTATTTT. It specifies CSARGGGGAQYF.

The rearrangement uses TRBV6-2 or TRBV6-3 and TRBJ2-7; D remains ambiguous. This CDR3 comprises 12 residues. Per germline, CDR1 MNHEY and CDR2 SVGEGT. With 0 bases removed from V and 7 bases from J, the gap between germline ends came to 7 bases. The CDR3 nucleotides are TGTGCCAGCAGTTACTCCCCTGTGGAGCAGTACTTC. Its translation is CASSYSPVEQYF.

The gene calls are TRBV15 and TRBJ1-2, with D maybe TRBD1 (5 bases). This CDR3 has 16 amino acids. V lost 3 bases and J 5 bases, leaving 19 bases between the germline ends. Per the germline V gene, CDR1 is LNHNV and CDR2 is YYDKDF (reference sequence). The CDR3 protein is CATSSSRSGRGYGYTF. The CDR3 DNA follows: TGTGCCACCAGCAGTTCCCGGAGTGGGAGGGGTTATGGCTACACCTTC.

The gene calls are TRBV7-3 and TRBJ2-3; possibly TRBD1 or TRBD2 for D (5 bases each). The germline V and J ends were trimmed by 2 bases and 9 bases, with 12 bases remaining between them. Germline values: CDR1 SGHTA, CDR2 FQGTGA. The CDR3 covers 13 residues. CDR3 bases: TGTGCCAGCAGCTTATCCGGGACGGGAACGCAGTATTTT. Translated: CASSLSGTGTQYF.

The CDR3 sequence is CASSQSDRQETQYF. As DNA, the CDR3 is TGTGCCAGCAGCCAGTCGGACAGGCAAGAGACCCAGTACTTC. V is TRBV7-9 and J is TRBJ2-5; 7 nucleotides line up with TRBD1. Germline loops: CDR1 SEHNR, CDR2 FQNEAQ (reference sequence). CDR3 length: 14 amino acids. V was pared by 5 bases and J by 2 bases, with 5 bases of the junction left unmatched. The whole variable domain, remainder taken from reference TRBV7-9 and TRBJ2-5, is DTGVSQNPRHKITKRGQNVTFRCDPISEHNRLYWYRQTLGQGPEFLTYFQNEAQLEKSRLLSDRFSAERPKGSFSTLEIQRTEQGDSAMYLCASSQSDRQETQYFGPGTRLLVL.